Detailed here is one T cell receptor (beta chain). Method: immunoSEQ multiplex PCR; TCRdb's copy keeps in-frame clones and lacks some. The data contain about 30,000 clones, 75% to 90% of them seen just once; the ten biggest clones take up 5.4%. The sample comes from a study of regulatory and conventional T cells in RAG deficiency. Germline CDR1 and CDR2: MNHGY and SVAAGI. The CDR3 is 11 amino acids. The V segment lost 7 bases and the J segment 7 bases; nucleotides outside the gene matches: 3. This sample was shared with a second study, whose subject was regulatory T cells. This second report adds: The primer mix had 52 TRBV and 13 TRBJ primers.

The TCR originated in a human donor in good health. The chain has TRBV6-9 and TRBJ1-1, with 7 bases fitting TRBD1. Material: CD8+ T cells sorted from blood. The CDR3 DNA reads TGTGCCAGCAACCGACAGGGTGAAGCTTTCTTT. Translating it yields CASNRQGEAFF.